This is a list of T cell receptor beta chains from one sample in a study of T cells after yellow fever vaccination. TCRdb called the 5' RACE reads again in MiXCR, with one record for every CDR3 protein. The table lists 80,000 to 100,000 distinct CDR3 sequences, around 5.8% of them singletons, with more than 40% in the top ten. The sample here was CD8+ T cells sorted from PBMCs, taken 10 days after the yellow fever booster vaccination. The receptor set was obtained from a man aged 18 to 29 who received the YFV17D yellow fever vaccine. The CDR3 runs from the conserved cysteine through the conserved F or W.

j_call v_call cdr3_aa
TRBJ2-1 TRBV12-3/TRBV12-4 CASTPGGPVLNEQFF
TRBJ2-6 TRBV6-2/TRBV6-3 CASSYSSSGANVLTF
TRBJ2-3 TRBV4-2 CASSQELAGTWGTQYF
TRBJ1-5 TRBV15 CATSQSIGGQQPQHF
TRBJ1-1 TRBV12-3/TRBV12-4 CASGLAFF
TRBJ2-3 TRBV4-1 CASSQDPSARLTQYF
TRBJ2-3 TRBV4-2 CASSQERPSGGLYTQYF
TRBJ1-1 TRBV4-3 CASSLSGARNTEAFF
TRBJ2-1 TRBV7-9 CASSSTGAGEQFF
TRBJ2-3 TRBV12-3/TRBV12-4 CASSLPGEYTDTQYF
TRBJ2-5 TRBV4-2 CASSQDWLSQETQYF
TRBJ1-4 TRBV5-8 CASSFRSFNEKLFF
TRBJ2-5 TRBV4-3 CASSQVVEETQYF
TRBJ1-3 TRBV20-1 CSARLPTSESSGNTIYF
TRBJ2-3 TRBV9 CASSTWTGVTDTQYF
TRBJ1-1 TRBV6-2/TRBV6-3 CASSISGGLNTEAFF
TRBJ2-5 TRBV12-3/TRBV12-4 CASSFPSSGGTQYF